The clone carrying this T cell receptor beta chain was seen a few times. Germline values: CDR1 MNHEY, CDR2 SMNVEV (reference sequence). Trimming stripped 3 bases from V and 2 bases from J, with 7 bases between. The CDR3 loop spans 13 amino acids. The data are from a study of T cells after yellow fever vaccination. TCR cDNA, made by 5'RACE template switching, carried an added universal primer site and UMIs. TCRdb reprocessed the 5' RACE reads with MiXCR, giving one entry per CDR3 protein. The table includes roughly 99,000 distinct CDR3 sequences, about 6% detected once. The rearrangement joins TRBV27 to TRBJ1-2; D gene unclear. This clonotype was obtained from a man between 18 and 29 years old who received the YFV17D yellow fever vaccine. Specimen: CD8+ T cells sorted from PBMCs, collected 10 days after the yellow fever booster vaccination. This CDR3 reads CASSFFPNYGYTF. The CDR3 DNA sequence: TGTGCCAGCAGTTTCTTTCCCAACTATGGCTACACCTTC.